Presented here are 28 T cell receptor beta chains from one specimen sequenced in a study of blood T cell repertoires in COVID-19. The assay was immunoSEQ multiplex PCR, and TCRdb's table has in-frame clones only and misses some. Of 80,000 or so clones in the sample, 90% were seen once. Material for sequencing was peripheral blood. The receptors originated from a woman between 45 and 60 years old in a cohort sampled during active COVID-19.

The chain is built from TRBV27 and TRBJ2-1; TRBD2 aligns across 9 bases. The CDR3 runs 14 residues. V was pared by 6 bases and J by 7 bases, with 7 bases of the junction left unmatched. CDR1 is MNHEY, CDR2 SMNVEV, per germline (reference sequence). The CDR3, as DNA: TGTGCCAGCAGCTTAGCGGGAGTTCCGAATGAGCAGTTCTTC. This gives the protein CASSLAGVPNEQFF.

J is TRBJ2-1 and V is TRBV5-1; 7 nucleotides match TRBD1. CDR1 and CDR2 (germline): SGHRS, YFSETQ. CDR3 length: 14 residues. V lost 4 bases, J lost 5 bases, and 6 bases stayed unmatched. The CDR3 sequence is CASSPGTEDNEQFF. In nucleotides, the CDR3 is TGCGCCAGCAGCCCAGGGACAGAGGACAATGAGCAGTTCTTC.

This sequence joins TRBV6-6 and TRBJ1-4; TRBD1 matches at 7 bases. The trim removed 4 bases at V and 5 bases at J, leaving 7 bases unmatched. This CDR3 region has 15 residues. Germline loops: CDR1 MNHNY, CDR2 SVGAGI (reference sequence). The CDR3 DNA sequence: TGTGCCAGCAGTTTCCTCGGGACAGAGAATGAAAAACTGTTTTTT. The encoded protein is CASSFLGTENEKLFF.

This clone was detected a few times. Germline is not matched at one junction end, which may reflect a read error. CDR3 loop: CASTYHQRQQFF. The CDR3 DNA is TGTGCCAGCACTTACCACCAGCGACAGCAGTTCTTC. V usage is TRBV6-2 or TRBV6-3 and J usage is TRBJ2-1; D remains unclear. Germline V CDR1 and CDR2: MNHEY, SVGEGT. The CDR3 loop spans 12 amino acids.

The CDR3, as DNA: TGTGCCACCAGTGGGGCTTCACAAGAGACCCAGTACTTC. Translation gives CATSGASQETQYF. V and J are TRBV24-1 and TRBJ2-5, with D unclear. V lost 5 bases and J 2 bases, leaving 8 bases between the germline ends. The CDR3 extends over 13 amino acids. CDR1 and CDR2 from the germline V gene are KGHDR and SFDVKD.

The count of this clone is one. The rearrangement joins TRBV27 to TRBJ1-4; D might be TRBD1 (5 bases). Germline V gene data show CDR1 as MNHEY and CDR2 as SMNVEV (reference sequence). This CDR3 contains 11 residues. Trimming cost V 3 bases and J 13 bases, with 9 bases left between them. The CDR3, as DNA: TGTGCCAGCAGTTTCGGGGGAACACTGTTTTTT. Its translation: CASSFGGTLFF.

The chain has TRBV9 and TRBJ2-7; 12 nucleotides align to TRBD2. After removal of 3 bases from V and 6 bases from J, the junction contained 4 bases not matched to a gene. Germline V gene data show CDR1 as SGDLS and CDR2 as YYNGEE. The CDR3 covers 14 residues. The DNA for the CDR3 is TGTGCCAGCAGCGGCGCACTAGCGGGAGGCGAGCAGTACTTC. Translation: CASSGALAGGEQYF.

The V gene is TRBV7-9, the J gene TRBJ2-3; TRBD2 agrees at 13 bases. The CDR3 runs 18 residues. Trimming cost V 6 bases and J 8 bases; bases outside gene matches: 17. Germline values: CDR1 SEHNR, CDR2 FQNEAQ (reference sequence). CDR3 coding DNA: TGTGCCAGCAGTCGACTAGCGGGAGGTGGTGTAGGTCGGGGTACGCAGTATTTT. Encoded protein: CASSRLAGGGVGRGTQYF.

The chain uses TRBV6-1 and TRBJ2-1; 7 positions match TRBD2. The CDR3 covers 14 residues. J was trimmed by 7 bases and V by 4 bases; bases with no gene match: 7. The germline CDR1 and CDR2 sequences are MNHNS and SASEGT. This CDR3 is CASSGAGLGNEQFF. The CDR3 DNA follows: TGTGCCAGCAGTGGAGCGGGACTTGGGAATGAGCAGTTCTTC.

The genes are TRBV4-1 and TRBJ2-3; 7 bases are shared with TRBD2. Germline V CDR1 and CDR2: MGHRA, YSYEKL. The CDR3 extends over 18 amino acids. Germline trimming cut 0 bases from V and 0 bases from J; bases unmatched to any gene: 9. The CDR3 here is CASSQDGLAEPSTDTQYF. CDR3 in DNA: TGCGCCAGCAGCCAAGATGGGCTAGCGGAACCAAGCACAGATACGCAGTATTTT.

This clone has more than one count but fewer than ten. J is TRBJ2-6 and V is TRBV5-1; 7 nucleotides match TRBD1. Looked up from germline, CDR1 is SGHRS and CDR2 is YFSETQ. The CDR3 is 16 amino acids. V dropped 5 bases and J dropped 0; count of bases not matched to a gene: 5. CDR3 in DNA: TGCGCCAGCAGTTCGGGACAGATCTCTGGGGCCAACGTCCTGACTTTC. This gives the protein CASSSGQISGANVLTF.

The sample holds one count of this clone. The gene calls are TRBV29-1 and TRBJ1-4, with D tentatively TRBD1 (5 bases). The CDR3 contains 13 residues. Trimming shortened V by 3 bases and J by 7 bases, and 12 bases separated the two germline ends. Per germline, CDR1 SQVTM and CDR2 ANQGSEA. CDR3: CSVEAGLGEKLFF. The CDR3 coding sequence is TGCAGCGTTGAGGCAGGGCTGGGTGAAAAACTGTTTTTT.

This sequence joins TRBV28 and TRBJ1-3, with TRBD1 matching 9 bases. The ends lost 4 bases at V and 0 bases at J; junction bases unmatched: 10. The CDR3 covers 18 residues. The germline gives CDR1 MDHEN, CDR2 SYDVKM. In DNA form, the CDR3 reads TGTGCCAGCAGTTCCGCCTCTGGGACAGGGAGCTCTGGAAACACCATATATTTT. Its protein is CASSSASGTGSSGNTIYF. Full variable domain (rest looked up from reference TRBV28 and TRBJ1-3): DVKVTQSSRYLVKRTGEKVFLECVQDMDHENMFWYRQDPGLGLRLIYFSYDVKMKEKGDIPEGYSVSREKKERFSLILESASTNQTSMYLCASSSASGTGSSGNTIYFGEGSWLTVV.

The chain recombines TRBV15 with TRBJ2-1; 16 nucleotides agree with TRBD2. Germline CDR1 and CDR2: LNHNV and YYDKDF (reference sequence). Unmatched junction bases numbered 7, after V lost 1 base and J lost 1 base. This CDR3 is built from 20 residues. CDR3 loop: CATSRASGTSGRGSYNEQFF. As DNA, the CDR3 is TGTGCCACCAGCAGAGCATCCGGGACTAGCGGGAGGGGGTCCTACAATGAGCAGTTCTTC.

J is TRBJ1-5 and V is TRBV19; no clear D. Germline V gives CDR1 LNHDA, CDR2 SQIVND (reference sequence). This CDR3 region has 18 residues. V lost 7 bases and J lost 0, with 22 bases in between. The CDR3 is CASTDTARRPYSNQPQHF. CDR3 in DNA: TGTGCCAGTACTGATACAGCCCGGCGACCCTATAGCAATCAGCCCCAGCATTTT.

This clone showed up just a few times. V is TRBV7-3 and J is TRBJ1-1; no reliable D call. The length of the CDR3 is 13 residues. Between the trimmed V and J ends, which lost 3 bases and 4 bases, there was a span of 9 bases. Germline V gives CDR1 SGHTA, CDR2 FQGTGA. The CDR3 sequence is CASSFERGTEAFF. As DNA, the CDR3 is TGTGCCAGCAGCTTCGAACGGGGCACTGAAGCTTTCTTT.

This clone was counted between two and nine times. This chain connects TRBV5-8 to TRBJ2-1, with D tentatively TRBD1 (5 bases). Deletions cut 5 bases from V and 3 bases from J, with 18 bases between. The CDR3 sequence is 16 residues long. CDR1 and CDR2 from the germline V gene are SGHTS and YDEGEE. The CDR3 bases are TGTGCCAGCAGTCACCAGGGTAATGGTTTCTACAATGAGCAGTTCTTC. It yields the protein CASSHQGNGFYNEQFF.

This chain links TRBV18 with TRBJ2-1; 10 nucleotides agree with TRBD1. The CDR3 is made up of 18 amino acids. CDR1 is KGHSH, CDR2 LQKENI, per germline. V dropped 6 bases and J dropped 0; count of bases not matched to a gene: 11. The CDR3 loop reads CASSRDRGPLSSYNEQFF. DNA of the CDR3: TGTGCCAGCTCCCGGGACAGGGGACCCCTTAGCTCCTACAATGAGCAGTTCTTC.

The rearrangement joins TRBV9 to TRBJ2-1; 7 bases agree with TRBD2. Germline CDR1 is SGDLS and CDR2 is YYNGEE. The CDR3 is 15 amino acids. J was trimmed by 1 base and V by 3 bases; bases with no gene match: 4. CDR3 DNA sequence: TGTGCCAGCAGCGAAGAGGGAGGGTCCTACAATGAGCAGTTCTTC. This translates into CASSEEGGSYNEQFF.

V and J are TRBV5-4 and TRBJ2-5, with 12 bases matching TRBD2. Germline V gene sequence: CDR1 SGHNT, CDR2 YYREEE (reference sequence). V lost 3 bases, J lost 5 bases, and 5 bases stayed unmatched. The CDR3 is 15 amino acids. The CDR3 sequence: CASSSLAGGGETQYF. The CDR3 nucleotides are TGTGCCAGCAGCTCGCTAGCGGGAGGGGGGGAGACCCAGTACTTC.

The chain uses TRBV27 and TRBJ1-2; D is unclear. The CDR3 covers 16 residues. Looked up from germline, CDR1 is MNHEY and CDR2 is SMNVEV (reference sequence). Trimming took 4 bases from V and 3 from J, leaving 18 bases between them. Here the CDR3 DNA reads TGTGCCAGCAGTTCCCTAACACGGGGTCTGGACTATGGCTACACCTTC. Encoded protein: CASSSLTRGLDYGYTF.

The V and J genes are TRBV7-3 and TRBJ2-2; no definite D call. The CDR3 loop spans 12 amino acids. The V gene's germline CDR1 is SGHTA and CDR2 FQGTGA. The V and J ends lost 4 bases and 5 bases respectively, with 5 bases between them. The chain's CDR3 is CASSSRTGELFF. The CDR3, as DNA: TGTGCCAGCAGCTCTCGTACCGGGGAGCTGTTTTTT.

This chain links TRBV27 with TRBJ2-5; weak D call: TRBD2 (7 bases). V lost 0 bases to trimming and J lost 4 bases, with 27 bases between them. The CDR3 is 20 residues long. The germline gives CDR1 MNHEY, CDR2 SMNVEV (reference sequence). As DNA, the CDR3 is TGTGCCAGCAGTTTATCACCCCCGGGGGGCAGGGGAACGTTAAGAGAGACCCAGTACTTC. Translation gives CASSLSPPGGRGTLRETQYF.

The gene calls are TRBV3-1 (or the pseudogene TRBV3-2) and TRBJ2-1; 9 bases fit TRBD2. The CDR3 contains 16 residues. Losses at the gene ends were 0 bases for V and 14 bases for J; bases not matched to a gene: 14. Looked up from germline, CDR1 is LGHDT and CDR2 is YNNKEL (reference sequence). The CDR3 bases are TGTGCCAGCAGCCAAGATAGTTTAGCGGGAGCCTCAGGGGAGTTCTTC. It translates to CASSQDSLAGASGEFF.

This sequence joins TRBV2 and TRBJ2-5; weak D call: TRBD1 (6 bases). Trimming stripped 8 bases from V and 4 bases from J, with 11 bases between. The CDR3 is 12 residues long. Germline V gives CDR1 SNHLY, CDR2 FYNNEI. CDR3 DNA: TGTGCCAGCGCCTCAGGGGTAGAGACCCAGTACTTC. It specifies CASASGVETQYF.

The rearrangement links TRBV5-6 to TRBJ2-5; no definite D call. The germline gives CDR1 SGHDT, CDR2 YYEEEE. The CDR3 loop spans 14 amino acids. Trimming removed 1 base at V and 5 bases at J, with 12 bases between. CDR3 protein: CASSLWAASETQYF. The CDR3, as DNA: TGTGCCAGCAGCTTGTGGGCAGCTTCCGAGACCCAGTACTTC.

The V and J genes are TRBV3-1 (or the pseudogene TRBV3-2) and TRBJ1-1, with 7 bases aligning to TRBD1. Per germline, CDR1 LGHDT and CDR2 YNNKEL (reference sequence). The CDR3 runs to 15 residues. V dropped 4 bases and J dropped 3; count of bases not matched to a gene: 8. The DNA for the CDR3 is TGTGCCAGCAGCCGAGGGGGACAGTCTTACACTGAAGCTTTCTTT. Translated, it gives CASSRGGQSYTEAFF.

V gene TRBV11-2 combines with J gene TRBJ2-1; 8 bases are shared with TRBD2. CDR1 SGHAT and CDR2 FQNNGV come from the germline V gene. V shed 4 bases, J shed 4 bases, and the junction held 3 bases outside the gene matches. CDR3 length equals 14 residues. The CDR3 coding sequence is TGTGCCAGCAGCTCGACTAGCGTGTACAATGAGCAGTTCTTC. It codes for CASSSTSVYNEQFF.